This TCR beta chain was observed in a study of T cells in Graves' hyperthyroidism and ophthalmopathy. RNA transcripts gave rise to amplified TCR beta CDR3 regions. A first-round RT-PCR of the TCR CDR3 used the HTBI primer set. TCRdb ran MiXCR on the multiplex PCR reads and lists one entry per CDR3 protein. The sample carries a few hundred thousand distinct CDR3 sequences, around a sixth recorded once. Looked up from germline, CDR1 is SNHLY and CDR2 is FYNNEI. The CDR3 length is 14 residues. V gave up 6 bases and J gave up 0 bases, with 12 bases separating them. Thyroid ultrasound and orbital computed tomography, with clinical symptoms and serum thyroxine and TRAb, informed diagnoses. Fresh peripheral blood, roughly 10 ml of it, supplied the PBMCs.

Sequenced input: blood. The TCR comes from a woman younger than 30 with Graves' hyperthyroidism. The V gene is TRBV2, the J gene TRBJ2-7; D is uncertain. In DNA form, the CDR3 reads TGTGCCAGCAGCGTAGACCTGAGCTCCTACGAGCAGTACTTC. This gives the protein CASSVDLSSYEQYF.